The 15 T cell receptor beta chains reported below all come from one sample, sequenced in a study of OX40 agonist ivuxolimab in advanced cancers. Sequencing used immunoSEQ multiplex PCR; TCRdb keeps in-frame clones, though not all of them. Of around 56,000 clones listed, 82% are singletons. The sequenced sample was CD4+ or CD8+ T cells sorted from blood, obtained in a trial of the OX40 agonist ivuxolimab. Every receptor here comes from an adult with an advanced solid tumor such as melanoma, head and neck, liver or kidney cancer.

The chain couples TRBV27 to TRBJ2-5; D possibly matches TRBD1 or TRBD2 (5 bases each). This CDR3 has 15 residues. Trimming left V 3 bases short and J 0 bases short, with 11 bases between. Germline lookup yields CDR1 MNHEY and CDR2 SMNVEV (reference sequence). For the CDR3, the DNA is TGTGCCAGCAGTTTTCTAGGGGAGTACCAAGAGACCCAGTACTTC. Its translation: CASSFLGEYQETQYF.

The chain employs TRBV6-1 and TRBJ2-7; 8 bases line up with TRBD1. Germline values: CDR1 MNHNS, CDR2 SASEGT. CDR3 length equals 14 residues. V lost 8 bases and J lost 3; bases outside the gene matches: 9. The CDR3 DNA is TGTGCCAGCTTCTACAGGGGGTACGGCTACGAGCAGTACTTC. Residues: CASFYRGYGYEQYF.

This clone has ten or more counts. The V and J genes are TRBV6-6 and TRBJ1-1; TRBD1 matches 10 bases. The CDR3 covers 14 residues. V gave up 8 bases and J gave up 5 bases; unmatched junction bases: 8. In germline, CDR1 is MNHNY, CDR2 SVGAGI (reference sequence). This chain's CDR3 is CASPGGQGDTEAFF. The CDR3 DNA reads TGTGCCAGCCCGGGCGGACAGGGGGATACTGAAGCTTTCTTT.

The rearrangement links TRBV30 to TRBJ2-7; no clear D gene. The germline V gene encodes CDR1 GTSNPN and CDR2 SVGIG (reference sequence). V lost 3 bases and J 7 bases, leaving 16 bases between the germline ends. This CDR3 has 13 amino acids. The CDR3 bases are TGTGCCTGGAGGGCGAGTAGTACTACGGAGCAGTACTTC. Protein: CAWRASSTTEQYF.

The chain joins TRBV5-5 to TRBJ2-1, with D perhaps matching TRBD1 or TRBD2 (5 bases each). Per the germline V gene, CDR1 is SGHKS and CDR2 is YYEKEE (reference sequence). V was clipped by 1 base and J by 0 bases, with 8 bases between them. The CDR3 is 15 residues long. CDR3 amino acids: CASSLTGPSYNEQFF. The CDR3 DNA follows: TGTGCCAGCAGCTTGACGGGGCCCTCCTACAATGAGCAGTTCTTC. The full variable domain, its missing parts supplied by reference TRBV5-5 and TRBJ2-1, is DAGVTQSPTHLIKTRGQQVTLRCSPISGHKSVSWYQQVLGQGPQFIFQYYEKEERGRGNFPDRFSARQFPNYSSELNVNALLLGDSALYLCASSLTGPSYNEQFFGPGTRLTVL.

This clone was recorded only once. The chain carries TRBV11-3 and TRBJ2-3; possible D gene TRBD2, 6 bases. The CDR3 is 16 residues long. The V end was cut by 1 base, the J end by 1 base, with 12 bases between. Germline CDR1 reads SGHNT; CDR2 reads YENEEA. The CDR3 bases are TGTGCCAGCAGCTTAGGCACGGGAGAGGGCACAGATACGCAGTATTTT. It specifies CASSLGTGEGTDTQYF.

The chain carries TRBV6-5 and TRBJ1-1, with 7 positions matching TRBD1. J gave up 0 bases and V 4 bases, and 5 bases lay outside the gene matches. CDR3 length equals 15 residues. CDR1 is MNHEY and CDR2 is SVGAGI in the germline V gene. The CDR3 coding sequence is TGTGCCAGCAGTTTGAGTGGGACAGTGAACACTGAAGCTTTCTTT. Translation gives CASSLSGTVNTEAFF.

The table lists this clone with a count of one. The chain recombines TRBV28 with TRBJ2-1, with 10 bases that match TRBD2. The CDR3 is 16 residues long. J lost 8 bases, V lost 3 bases, and 10 bases had no gene match. Germline V lookup: CDR1 MDHEN, CDR2 SYDVKM. This chain's CDR3 is CASSFLTSGSSDEQFF. CDR3 DNA: TGTGCCAGCAGTTTCTTGACTAGCGGGTCTTCGGATGAGCAGTTCTTC.

V is TRBV14 and J is TRBJ2-2; D is possibly TRBD1 (5 bases). Germline assignment: CDR1 SGHDN and CDR2 FVKESK. The CDR3 covers 14 residues. V lost 2 bases to trimming and J lost 3 bases, with 7 bases between them. For the CDR3, the DNA is TGTGCCAGCAGCCAAATCAGGGACACCGGGGAGCTGTTTTTT. This sequence encodes CASSQIRDTGELFF.

The CDR3: CASSSAGGMEAFF. The DNA of the CDR3 is TGTGCCAGCAGCTCCGCGGGGGGGATGGAAGCTTTCTTT. The chain combines TRBV5-4 with TRBJ1-1; maybe TRBD1 (5 bases). This CDR3 comprises 13 residues. V was shortened by 3 bases and J by 8 bases, with 14 bases between the two germline ends. CDR1 and CDR2 (germline): SGHNT, YYREEE (reference sequence).

The J gene is TRBJ2-3, the V gene TRBV5-1, with no clear D. V was pared by 4 bases and J by 6 bases, with 9 bases between. CDR1 SGHRS and CDR2 YFSETQ come from the germline V gene. The CDR3 has 12 residues. DNA of the CDR3: TGCGCCAGCAGCCAAGGAGCGGATACGCAGTATTTT. Its translation is CASSQGADTQYF.

This chain uses TRBV6-5 with TRBJ2-2; perhaps TRBD2 as D (7 bases). The CDR3 is made up of 15 amino acids. Germline assignment: CDR1 MNHEY and CDR2 SVGAGI. V lost 3 bases to trimming and J lost 9 bases, with 17 bases between them. CDR3 coding DNA: TGTGCCAGCAGTTATTCCCGAGGGGGGGGTAGGGAGCTGTTTTTT. This encodes CASSYSRGGGRELFF.

This sequence joins TRBV12-2 and TRBJ1-1; the table's D gene call, TRBD1, was not cross checked with the DNA. TRBV12-2 is shown as a pseudogene. CDR3 length: 14 amino acids. CDR3 residues: CASRLQGYDTEAFF. The CDR3 coding sequence is TGTGCAAGTCGCCTACAGGGGTACGACACTGAAGCTTTCTTT.

This chain's CDR3 is CASSRPYEQYF. DNA for the CDR3: TGTGCCAGCAGTAGACCCTACGAGCAGTACTTC. V gene TRBV2 combines with J gene TRBJ2-7, with D uncertain. This CDR3 contains 11 residues. V lost 5 bases and J lost 2, with 4 bases in between. Germline-derived CDR1 and CDR2 are SNHLY and FYNNEI.

This chain uses TRBV21-1 with TRBJ1-6. TRBV21-1 is labeled a pseudogene. CDR3 length equals 20 residues. The CDR3 sequence: CASSKDVLPILPTYNSPLHF. As DNA, the CDR3 is TGTGCCAGCAGCAAAGATGTGCTGCCCATTCTCCCAACCTATAATTCACCCCTCCACTTT.